What follows are 26 T cell receptor beta chains derived from one specimen sequenced in a study of cytomegalovirus exposure and HLA in healthy donors. It was with 60 Vbeta and 13 Jbeta primers that the PCR ran. Data came from immunoSEQ multiplex PCR; TCRdb stores just in-frame clones and leaves some out. The sample holds about 140,000 clones; roughly 75% are singletons and the top ten take about 2.2%. The sample taken for sequencing was PBMCs. The receptors were gathered from a man aged 25-45 years in good health and CMV-seronegative.

This rearrangement joins TRBV11-2 to TRBJ1-1, with D uncertain. The CDR3 contains 10 residues. V lost 10 bases to trimming and J lost 4 bases, with 7 bases between them. Germline CDR1 reads SGHAT; CDR2 reads FQNNGV. The CDR3 is CATRGTEAFF. As DNA, the CDR3 is TGTGCCACCCGGGGCACTGAAGCTTTCTTT. Full variable domain (remainder filled in from reference TRBV11-2 and TRBJ1-1): EAGVAQSPRYKIIEKRQSVAFWCNPISGHATLYWYQQILGQGPKLLIQFQNNGVVDDSQLPKDRFSAERLKGVDSTLKIQPAKLEDSAVYLCATRGTEAFFGQGTRLTVV.

The chain combines TRBV12-5 with TRBJ2-3, with 7 bases matching TRBD1. Per germline, CDR1 LGHNT and CDR2 FRNRAP. The trim removed 6 bases at V and 0 bases at J, leaving 6 bases unmatched. CDR3 length: 15 amino acids. In nucleotides, the CDR3 is TGTGCTAGTGGAACGGGACAGACGAGCACAGATACGCAGTATTTT. Translating gives CASGTGQTSTDTQYF.

This clone was picked up a small number of times. The V call is TRBV6-5, the J call TRBJ2-7; 10 positions match TRBD2. This CDR3 is 14 amino acids long. Germline assignment: CDR1 MNHEY and CDR2 SVGAGI. With V trimmed by 5 bases and J by 6 bases, 7 bases remained unmatched. CDR3 nucleotides: TGTGCCAGCAGTACTCTAGCGGGAGTGCGCGAGCAGTACTTC. It yields the protein CASSTLAGVREQYF.

This chain links TRBV6-1 with TRBJ2-7, with 14 bases identical to TRBD2. V shed 4 bases and J 3 bases; nucleotides not matched to a gene: 11. In germline, CDR1 is MNHNS, CDR2 SASEGT. The CDR3 runs 18 residues. CDR3 sequence (DNA): TGTGCCAGCAGTGGTGGGACTAGCGGGGGCCCGGGGGGCTACGAGCAGTACTTC. Translation gives CASSGGTSGGPGGYEQYF.

The genes are TRBV13 and TRBJ2-5; D unclear. CDR3 size: 15 residues. The ends were cut back, 4 bases at V and 1 base at J, with 13 bases in the middle. Germline CDR1 is PRHDT and CDR2 is FYEKMQ (reference sequence). Written as DNA, the CDR3 is TGTGCCAGCAGCTCAAAACGGCAGGCCCAAGAGACCCAGTACTTC. It specifies CASSSKRQAQETQYF.

This chain uses TRBV5-4 with TRBJ2-3; no firm D call. Trimming cost V 1 base and J 0 bases, with 6 bases left between them. This CDR3 region has 14 residues. CDR1 SGHNT and CDR2 YYREEE come from the germline V gene (reference sequence). The CDR3, as DNA: TGTGCCAGCAGCTTGTCAGATAGCACAGATACGCAGTATTTT. Translating it yields CASSLSDSTDTQYF.

As DNA, the CDR3 is TGTGCCAGCAGCGGGACTAGCGGGAGTTACGAGCAGTACTTC. Protein: CASSGTSGSYEQYF. J is TRBJ2-7 and V is TRBV6-4; 14 nucleotides agree with TRBD2. Germline V gene lookup returns CDR1 MRHNA and CDR2 SNTAGT. The length of the CDR3 is 14 residues. Trimming cost V 6 bases and J 4 bases; bases outside gene matches: 2.

This chain uses TRBV27 with TRBJ2-1, with D possibly matching TRBD1 (6 bases). Trimming took 5 bases from V and 16 from J, leaving 18 bases between them. The CDR3 has 12 residues. Germline CDR1 reads MNHEY; CDR2 reads SMNVEV (reference sequence). This CDR3 is CASSTPTGRRFF. The CDR3 coding sequence is TGTGCCAGCAGTACCCCGACAGGCCGGAGATTCTTC.

The gene calls are TRBV27 and TRBJ2-1, with no clear D. The germline V and J ends were trimmed by 4 bases and 4 bases, with 11 bases remaining between them. Germline V CDR1 and CDR2: MNHEY, SMNVEV (reference sequence). The CDR3 length is 14 residues. The CDR3 DNA reads TGTGCCAGCAGTTCCGTAAATTTATACAATGAGCAGTTCTTC. Amino acids: CASSSVNLYNEQFF.

The genes are TRBV2 and TRBJ1-2; 7 nucleotides align to TRBD1. The J segment lost 7 bases and the V segment lost 4 bases, leaving 6 bases of the junction unmatched. CDR3 size: 13 residues. Germline CDR1 reads SNHLY; CDR2 reads FYNNEI. The CDR3 loop is CASSGGTVAGYTF. The CDR3 DNA reads as TGTGCCAGCAGTGGCGGGACAGTAGCTGGCTACACCTTC. The full variable domain, with the rest looked up from reference TRBV2 and TRBJ1-2, is EPEVTQTPSHQVTQMGQEVILRCVPISNHLYFYWYRQILGQKVEFLVSFYNNEISEKSEIFDDQFSVERPDGSNFTLKIRSTKLEDSAMYFCASSGGTVAGYTFGSGTRLTVV.

The chain is built from TRBV28 and TRBJ2-2; 8 bases are shared with TRBD1. Germline CDR1 is MDHEN and CDR2 is SYDVKM. This CDR3 is built from 17 residues. The V segment lost 5 bases and the J segment 7 bases; nucleotides outside the gene matches: 15. This CDR3 is CASSPQAGGVLHGELFF. The CDR3 coding sequence is TGTGCCAGCAGTCCCCAGGCAGGGGGCGTTTTGCACGGGGAGCTGTTTTTT.

The chain carries TRBV28 and TRBJ1-1; possible D gene TRBD1, 6 bases. CDR3 length: 17 residues. Germline V gene data show CDR1 as MDHEN and CDR2 as SYDVKM. The V end was cut by 2 bases, the J end by 1 base, with 17 bases between. CDR3 region: CASSLELKYRENTEAFF. CDR3 bases: TGTGCCAGCAGTTTAGAACTAAAATACAGGGAGAACACTGAAGCTTTCTTT.

The J gene is TRBJ2-7, the V gene TRBV5-1; D perhaps matches TRBD1 (6 bases). CDR1 and CDR2 from the germline V gene are SGHRS and YFSETQ. The CDR3 spans 14 residues. Trimming took 1 base from V and 0 from J, leaving 8 bases between them. The CDR3 reads CASSLTGSSYEQYF. The CDR3, as DNA: TGCGCCAGCAGCTTGACAGGGAGCTCCTACGAGCAGTACTTC.

The chain carries TRBV28 and TRBJ2-3; perhaps TRBD1 as D (6 bases). In germline, CDR1 is MDHEN, CDR2 SYDVKM. V dropped 6 bases and J dropped 1 base, with 20 bases sitting between them. The CDR3 totals 17 residues. CDR3 sequence (DNA): TGTGCCAGCAGCGAATCATCAGGGGCAAGGGGCACAGATACGCAGTATTTT. Its protein product is CASSESSGARGTDTQYF.

The sample holds one count of this clone. The V gene is TRBV5-1, the J gene TRBJ1-1; no firm D call. Germline assignment: CDR1 SGHRS and CDR2 YFSETQ. This CDR3 region has 13 residues. V dropped 4 bases and J dropped 4 bases, with 11 bases sitting between them. The CDR3 sequence is CASSPRVSTEAFF. The CDR3 coding sequence is TGCGCCAGCAGCCCGCGGGTGAGCACTGAAGCTTTCTTT.

The table lists this clone with a few counts. The chain is built from TRBV5-1 and TRBJ2-7; D is possibly TRBD2 (6 bases). The germline gives CDR1 SGHRS, CDR2 YFSETQ. Trimming pared 4 bases from V and 8 bases from J, leaving 13 bases between. The CDR3 totals 12 residues. DNA of the CDR3: TGCGCCAGCAGCCGCGGGACCGACCAGCAGTACTTC. Translation: CASSRGTDQQYF.

This sequence joins TRBV5-6 and TRBJ1-2, with a possible D match to TRBD1 (6 bases). The CDR3 is 13 residues long. The V gene lost 7 bases and the J gene lost 8 bases, with 18 bases spanning the gap. CDR1 and CDR2 (germline): SGHDT, YYEEEE. The CDR3 DNA sequence: TGTGCCAGCCAACTGGGGGGGGGCGAAGGCTACACCTTC. Translated: CASQLGGGEGYTF.

Notes on this clone: The junction does not match germline at one end; this may be a read error. The rearrangement links TRBV28 to TRBJ1-5; a weak D match, TRBD1 (5 bases). Germline V CDR1 and CDR2: MDHEN, SYDVKM. The length of the CDR3 is 12 residues. CDR3 loop: CASRGVNQPQNF. CDR3 coding DNA: TGTGCCAGCAGAGGGGTCAATCAGCCCCAGAATTTT.

This chain connects TRBV28 to TRBJ1-5; D possibly corresponds to TRBD1 (6 bases). Between the trimmed V and J ends, which lost 6 bases and 3 bases, there was a span of 18 bases. The CDR3 is 16 residues long. Looked up from germline, CDR1 is MDHEN and CDR2 is SYDVKM. CDR3 in amino acids: CASRGAFVENNQPQHF. Here the CDR3 DNA reads TGTGCCAGCAGGGGGGCTTTCGTGGAGAACAATCAGCCCCAGCATTTT.

This clone was observed a few times. The V call is TRBV27, the J call TRBJ2-7, with 7 bases matching TRBD1. The CDR3 covers 15 residues. Germline values: CDR1 MNHEY, CDR2 SMNVEV (reference sequence). V trimming: 5 bases; J trimming: 1 base; junction bases outside the gene matches: 8. As DNA, the CDR3 is TGTGCCAGCAGTAAAGACAGGGTGGGATCCTACGAGCAGTACTTC. Translated, it gives CASSKDRVGSYEQYF.

This clone was observed once. The chain couples TRBV2 to TRBJ2-7, with a weak D call TRBD1 (5 bases). Germline-derived CDR1 and CDR2 are SNHLY and FYNNEI. V lost 3 bases to trimming and J lost 1 base, with 10 bases between them. This CDR3 comprises 14 residues. The CDR3 DNA reads as TGTGCCAGCAGTGATGACAGCTCGTCCTACGAGCAGTACTTC. This encodes CASSDDSSSYEQYF.

V is TRBV19 and J is TRBJ1-5, with 8 positions matching TRBD1. The CDR3 runs 15 residues. Germline loops: CDR1 LNHDA, CDR2 SQIVND (reference sequence). V gave up 5 bases and J gave up 7 bases; unmatched junction bases: 10. The DNA of the CDR3 is TGTGCCAGTAGTCCCGCCGGACAGGGCCCGCAGCCCCAGCATTTT. Translation: CASSPAGQGPQPQHF. The full variable domain, its missing parts supplied by reference TRBV19 and TRBJ1-5, is DGGITQSPKYLFRKEGQNVTLSCEQNLNHDAMYWYRQDPGQGLRLIYYSQIVNDFQKGDIAEGYSVSREKKESFPLTVTSAQKNPTAFYLCASSPAGQGPQPQHFGDGTRLSIL.

The rearrangement links TRBV6-1 to TRBJ1-5; D gene ambiguous. V lost 3 bases to trimming and J lost 7 bases, with 10 bases between them. The CDR3 has 13 amino acids. Per the germline V gene, CDR1 is MNHNS and CDR2 is SASEGT. In DNA form, the CDR3 reads TGTGCCAGCAGTGAGCGGGAACGCCAGCCCCAGCATTTT. Residues: CASSERERQPQHF.

V gene TRBV7-3 combines with J gene TRBJ1-2; D perhaps matches TRBD1 (5 bases). The V and J ends lost 2 bases and 4 bases respectively, with 11 bases between them. The CDR3 has 14 residues. Germline V gives CDR1 SGHTA, CDR2 FQGTGA. In nucleotides, the CDR3 is TGTGCCAGCAGCTTAGGCGGGACTACCTATGGCTACACCTTC. Amino acid sequence: CASSLGGTTYGYTF. Complete variable domain (other parts from reference TRBV7-3 and TRBJ1-2): GAGVSQTPSNKVTEKGKYVELRCDPISGHTALYWYRQSLGQGPEFLIYFQGTGAADDSGLPNDRFFAVRPEGSVSTLKIQRTERGDSAVYLCASSLGGTTYGYTFGSGTRLTVV.

By frequency in the sample, this clone is medium-sized. This chain connects TRBV6-4 to TRBJ2-3, with D perhaps matching TRBD2 (6 bases). CDR1 MRHNA and CDR2 SNTAGT come from the germline V gene. The length of the CDR3 is 14 residues. The germline V and J ends were trimmed by 8 bases and 3 bases, with 15 bases remaining between them. The CDR3 sequence is CASRGGAETDTQYF. CDR3 nucleotides: TGTGCCAGCCGTGGCGGGGCCGAGACAGATACGCAGTATTTT.

CDR3 sequence: CASSEMVTVGQPQHF. CDR3 bases: TGTGCCAGCAGTGAAATGGTGACAGTCGGTCAGCCCCAGCATTTT. The chain combines TRBV2 with TRBJ1-5; possibly TRBD1 for D (5 bases). Germline CDR1 is SNHLY and CDR2 is FYNNEI. Trimming removed 2 bases at V and 6 bases at J, with 14 bases between. CDR3 length: 15 residues.